This entry is about one TCR beta chain. Use of 60 Vbeta and 13 Jbeta primers characterized the PCR. The assay was immunoSEQ multiplex PCR, and TCRdb's table has in-frame clones only and misses some. The sample yields about 160,000 clones, approximately 80% seen once. These data belong to a study of cytomegalovirus exposure and HLA in healthy donors. Germline V gives CDR1 MNHEY, CDR2 SVGAGI. This CDR3 contains 14 residues. V was pared by 0 bases and J by 5 bases, with 10 bases between. The receptor comes from a woman aged 18-30 years in good health and CMV-seronegative. The chain recombines TRBV6-5 with TRBJ2-5; D gene ambiguous. Sequences were obtained from PBMCs. The CDR3 sequence is CASSYSPSGETQYF. The CDR3 DNA sequence: TGTGCCAGCAGTTACTCCCCTAGTGGCGAGACCCAGTACTTC.